These 32 T cell receptor beta chains originate from one sample sequenced in a study of patients and donors after allogeneic stem cell transplantation. One entry per CDR3 protein, called by TCRdb with MiXCR from the RT-PCR reads. The sample carries about a million distinct CDR3 sequences, roughly 18% recorded once. The sample taken for sequencing was blood, either unsorted or a sorted T cell fraction (not recorded which). The receptor set was obtained from a human donor who was either an allogeneic HSCT recipient or a stem cell or donor lymphocyte infusion donor (not recorded which). It is not recorded whose cells these are; they may come from a transplant donor.

In its sample, this clonotype was seen a few times. V gene TRBV21-1 combines with J gene TRBJ1-6; TRBD1 was called by the table and not checked on the DNA. TRBV21-1 constitutes a pseudogene. The CDR3 loop spans 14 amino acids. CDR3 region: CASSAGTENSPLHF. The CDR3 coding sequence is TGTGCCAGCAGCGCCGGGACGGAAAATTCACCCCTCCACTTT.

V usage is TRBV7-2 and J usage is TRBJ2-3, with 7 bases fitting TRBD1. The V and J ends lost 1 base and 4 bases, in that order; junction bases with no gene match: 2. The CDR3 extends over 14 amino acids. Germline CDR1 is SGHTA and CDR2 is FQGNSA. The CDR3 DNA reads as TGTGCCAGCAGCTTAGTAGGGGGCTCAGATACGCAGTATTTT. It is translated as CASSLVGGSDTQYF.

The chain employs TRBV30 and TRBJ2-7; TRBD1 is a possible D gene (7 bases). The CDR3 is 13 amino acids. Germline values: CDR1 GTSNPN, CDR2 SVGIG (reference sequence). V lost 0 bases, J lost 7 bases, and 13 bases lay in between. CDR3: CAWSVGSGGEQYF. The DNA for the CDR3 is TGTGCCTGGAGTGTAGGATCAGGGGGGGAGCAGTACTTC.

This chain connects TRBV12-3 or TRBV12-4 to TRBJ1-1; no firm D call. CDR3 size: 14 residues. Trimming cost V 4 bases and J 4 bases, with 13 bases left between them. CDR3 loop: CASSSDPRGTEAFF. CDR3 bases: TGTGCCAGCAGTTCAGACCCCAGAGGCACTGAAGCTTTCTTT.

This clonotype turned up a few times. The chain employs TRBV7-8 and TRBJ1-6; D remains unclear. The V gene lost 1 base and the J gene lost 7 bases, with 14 bases spanning the gap. The CDR3 consists of 16 residues. Germline CDR1 and CDR2: SGHVS and FQNEAQ. The CDR3 sequence: CASSLGNRETNSPLHF. CDR3 coding DNA: TGTGCCAGCAGCTTAGGTAACCGGGAGACCAATTCACCCCTCCACTTT.

This clonotype was counted only a few times. The rearrangement uses TRBV25-1 and TRBJ1-3; 11 nucleotides align to TRBD1. V shed 4 bases, J shed 4 bases, and the junction held 6 bases outside the gene matches. Germline values: CDR1 MGHDK, CDR2 SYGVNS. This CDR3 spans 16 amino acids. The CDR3 DNA reads as TGTGCCAGCAGTGCCCGGACAGGGGGCTCCGGAAACACCATATATTTT. This codes for CASSARTGGSGNTIYF.

The gene calls are TRBV20-1 and TRBJ1-3, with D unclear. The CDR3 runs 14 residues. The germline V gene encodes CDR1 DFQATT and CDR2 SNEGSKA (reference sequence). The V and J ends lost 5 bases and 4 bases respectively, with 15 bases between them. The CDR3 region has the DNA TGCAGTGCTTTTTCAGCCACCAACGGAAACACCATATATTTT. It codes for CSAFSATNGNTIYF.

This chain connects TRBV12-3 or TRBV12-4 to TRBJ1-2, with 12 positions matching TRBD1. J lost 8 bases, V lost 5 bases, and 12 bases had no gene match. CDR3 length equals 16 residues. The CDR3 loop reads CASSLPPGQGAGGYTF. The CDR3 bases are TGTGCCAGCAGTCTCCCCCCGGGACAGGGGGCGGGAGGCTACACCTTC.

In its sample, this clonotype was seen a few times. The chain combines TRBV20-1 with TRBJ1-6; D not resolved. This CDR3 has 14 amino acids. The V end lost 6 bases, the J end lost 4 bases, and 13 bases lay between the germline ends. CDR1 and CDR2 (germline): DFQATT, SNEGSKA (reference sequence). The CDR3 protein is CSAKGQNYNSPLHF. Here the CDR3 DNA reads TGCAGTGCCAAGGGTCAGAATTATAATTCACCCCTCCACTTT.

The rearrangement uses TRBV20-1 and TRBJ2-3; a weak D match, TRBD1 (6 bases). CDR3 length: 14 residues. Germline V gives CDR1 DFQATT, CDR2 SNEGSKA (reference sequence). Trimming pared 4 bases from V and 6 bases from J, leaving 17 bases between. CDR3 nucleotide sequence: TGCAGTGCTATACCGGGACACCTCCCGGATACGCAGTATTTT. It specifies CSAIPGHLPDTQYF.

The chain employs TRBV5-6 and TRBJ1-5, with D unresolved. This CDR3 is 15 amino acids long. Germline CDR1 SGHDT, CDR2 YYEEEE. Trimming took 1 base from V and 10 from J, leaving 18 bases between them. The CDR3 sequence: CASSLYNPVGFPQHF. The CDR3 DNA reads as TGTGCCAGCAGCTTGTACAATCCCGTAGGGTTTCCCCAGCATTTT.

This clonotype has just a few counts. In nucleotides, the CDR3 is TGTGCCAGCAGTCAGAACAGGGGGCGGAATCAGCCCCAGCATTTT. Translated, it gives CASSQNRGRNQPQHF. V and J are TRBV27 and TRBJ1-5, with 9 positions matching TRBD1. The ends lost 5 bases at V and 4 bases at J; junction bases unmatched: 6. CDR1 MNHEY and CDR2 SMNVEV come from the germline V gene (reference sequence). CDR3 size: 15 residues.

This clonotype was counted a few times. The chain recombines TRBV7-8 with TRBJ2-7, with D possibly TRBD2 on 5 matching bases. The length of the CDR3 is 12 residues. Germline CDR1 is SGHVS and CDR2 is FQNEAQ. V was shortened by 7 bases and J by 3 bases, with 10 bases between the two germline ends. CDR3 coding DNA: TGTGCCAGCACCCAAACTAGCTACGAGCAGTACTTC. Amino acid sequence: CASTQTSYEQYF.

This clonotype turned up a few times. In DNA form, the CDR3 reads TGCAGTGCTAGGGTCCGGACAACCTCTGGAAACACCATATATTTT. It specifies CSARVRTTSGNTIYF. This chain uses TRBV20-1 with TRBJ1-3, with D possibly TRBD1 on 5 matching bases. This CDR3 has 15 residues. Germline V lookup: CDR1 DFQATT, CDR2 SNEGSKA (reference sequence). The germline V and J ends were trimmed by 3 bases and 0 bases, with 12 bases remaining between them.

This clonotype was detected many times. The chain has TRBV5-1 and TRBJ2-5; 15 bases match TRBD2. V was pared by 4 bases and J by 3 bases, with 4 bases of the junction left unmatched. Germline V gene data show CDR1 as SGHRS and CDR2 as YFSETQ. The length of the CDR3 is 16 residues. The CDR3 region is CASSGTSGRPEETQYF. The CDR3, as DNA: TGCGCCAGCAGCGGGACTAGCGGGAGGCCAGAAGAGACCCAGTACTTC.

This chain uses TRBV4-3 with TRBJ2-2, with 7 positions matching TRBD2. With 5 bases clipped from V and 1 base from J, the junction kept 4 bases outside the gene matches. The CDR3 has 15 residues. Germline assignment: CDR1 LGHNA and CDR2 YSLEER. CDR3: CASSTGTKNTGELFF. CDR3 in DNA: TGCGCCAGCAGCACCGGGACTAAGAACACCGGGGAGCTGTTTTTT.

The V call is TRBV27, the J call TRBJ1-5; D remains ambiguous. The CDR3 is 16 amino acids. Between the trimmed V and J ends, which lost 6 bases and 0 bases, there was a span of 15 bases. Germline V gene sequence: CDR1 MNHEY, CDR2 SMNVEV (reference sequence). CDR3 region: CASRSSVPSSNQPQHF. The CDR3 nucleotides are TGTGCCAGCAGATCATCGGTGCCCTCTAGCAATCAGCCCCAGCATTTT.

This clonotype was recorded a few times. The chain has TRBV20-1 and TRBJ2-4, with D unclear. The CDR3 has 13 residues. Trimming pared 6 bases from V and 1 base from J, leaving 10 bases between. Germline V gives CDR1 DFQATT, CDR2 SNEGSKA (reference sequence). The CDR3 reads CSAILGAKNIQYF. DNA for the CDR3: TGCAGTGCCATCCTGGGGGCCAAAAACATTCAGTACTTC.

This clonotype was observed a handful of times. The chain combines TRBV12-3 or TRBV12-4 with TRBJ2-7, with a possible D match to TRBD1 (6 bases). Trimming took off 3 bases at V and 7 bases at J, with 10 bases between the two ends. The CDR3 spans 12 residues. The CDR3 sequence: CASSLTGREQYF. For the CDR3, the DNA is TGTGCCAGCAGTTTGACAGGTCGGGAGCAGTACTTC.

This clonotype was picked up many times. The chain carries TRBV5-6 and TRBJ1-5; D may be TRBD1 (5 bases). Germline CDR1 and CDR2: SGHDT and YYEEEE. There are 16 residues in the CDR3. V lost 1 base and J 5 bases, leaving 16 bases between the germline ends. As DNA, the CDR3 is TGTGCCAGCAGCTTGTTCCCGGGACGTATCGATCAGCCCCAGCATTTT. This gives the protein CASSLFPGRIDQPQHF.

This clonotype was seen a few times. The rearrangement uses TRBV10-3 and TRBJ1-1; no clear D. Germline values: CDR1 ENHRY, CDR2 SYGVKD. V dropped 10 bases and J dropped 2 bases, with 8 bases sitting between them. The CDR3 runs to 11 residues. CDR3 nucleotide sequence: TGTGCCACCCGTCATAACACTGAAGCTTTCTTT. Amino acids: CATRHNTEAFF.

This clonotype was seen only a few times. The V call is TRBV9, the J call TRBJ2-7, with unresolved D. Trimming removed 3 bases at V and 5 bases at J, with 12 bases between. This CDR3 contains 13 residues. In germline, CDR1 is SGDLS, CDR2 YYNGEE. The CDR3 nucleotides are TGTGCCAGCAGCGCGTCGACTTGGGACGAGCAGTACTTC. As protein: CASSASTWDEQYF.

In this sample, this clonotype turned up a few times. V is TRBV7-8 and J is TRBJ2-4, with TRBD2 matching 7 bases. The V gene end was trimmed by 1 base and the J gene end by 0 bases; junction bases not matched to a gene: 0. CDR3 size: 15 residues. Germline lookup yields CDR1 SGHVS and CDR2 FQNEAQ. The CDR3 is CASSLVAGAKNIQYF. CDR3 nucleotide sequence: TGTGCCAGCAGCTTAGTAGCGGGAGCCAAAAACATTCAGTACTTC.

The chain is built from TRBV27 and TRBJ2-7; 9 positions match TRBD1. CDR1 is MNHEY and CDR2 is SMNVEV in the germline V gene (reference sequence). The CDR3 totals 16 residues. V was clipped by 5 bases and J by 0 bases; unmatched bases: 8. CDR3 DNA sequence: TGTGCCAGCAGTCCCGGGACAGGGACGAGCTCCTACGAGCAGTACTTC. Translation gives CASSPGTGTSSYEQYF.

The rearrangement links TRBV7-2 to TRBJ2-1, with D uncertain. The CDR3 spans 11 residues. V was pared by 5 bases and J by 10 bases, with 9 bases between. Germline V gene sequence: CDR1 SGHTA, CDR2 FQGNSA. The CDR3 nucleotides are TGTGCCAGCAGCCTCCGACCGGAGCAGTTCTTC. Residues: CASSLRPEQFF. Full variable domain (missing parts from reference TRBV7-2 and TRBJ2-1): GAGVSQSPSNKVTEKGKDVELRCDPISGHTALYWYRQSLGQGLEFLIYFQGNSAPDKSGLPSDRFSAERTGGSVSTLTIQRTQQEDSAVYLCASSLRPEQFFGPGTRLTVL.

This chain uses TRBV6-1 with TRBJ1-1, with 7 bases lining up with TRBD1. Trimming at V came to 6 bases and at J to 4 bases, leaving 23 bases not matched to a gene. Germline loops: CDR1 MNHNS, CDR2 SASEGT. The CDR3 totals 19 residues. The CDR3 nucleotides read TGTGCCAGCAGCCAATCCCCCCTCCAGACGACAGGGAGGCTCACTGAAGCTTTCTTT. It is translated as CASSQSPLQTTGRLTEAFF.

This clonotype appeared many times. The V and J genes are TRBV20-1 and TRBJ1-1, with D possibly matching TRBD1 (6 bases). The CDR3 has 14 residues. The ends were cut back, 0 bases at V and 3 bases at J, with 11 bases in the middle. The germline gives CDR1 DFQATT, CDR2 SNEGSKA (reference sequence). The DNA of the CDR3 is TGCAGTGCTAGAGATTGGCAGGGGCACACTGAAGCTTTCTTT. Amino acids: CSARDWQGHTEAFF.

V and J are TRBV7-9 and TRBJ1-1; 7 bases fit TRBD1. The V and J ends lost 5 bases and 2 bases, in that order; junction bases with no gene match: 8. Germline CDR1 and CDR2: SEHNR and FQNEAQ (reference sequence). CDR3 size: 15 residues. The CDR3 region has the DNA TGTGCCAGCAGCGAAAGGCGGACAGGCAACACTGAAGCTTTCTTT. It codes for CASSERRTGNTEAFF.

This clonotype was observed a few times. The V and J genes are TRBV10-3 and TRBJ2-7; D is perhaps TRBD1 or TRBD2 (5 bases each). V lost 5 bases to trimming and J lost 6 bases, with 17 bases between them. Germline lookup yields CDR1 ENHRY and CDR2 SYGVKD. This CDR3 has 14 residues. In DNA, the CDR3 is TGTGCCATCAGTTCGAGGGGTCTAGCCAGCGAGCAGTACTTC. Translation: CAISSRGLASEQYF.

This clonotype was detected only a few times. The genes are TRBV7-8 and TRBJ1-4; tentative D call: TRBD1 (6 bases). V lost 9 bases and J 5 bases, leaving 10 bases between the germline ends. Germline CDR1 is SGHVS and CDR2 is FQNEAQ. This CDR3 has 12 amino acids. This CDR3 is CASGGKNEKLFF. CDR3 in DNA: TGTGCCAGTGGGGGCAAGAATGAAAAACTGTTTTTT.

This clonotype was detected a few times. The chain combines TRBV5-1 with TRBJ1-4, with D tentatively TRBD1 (6 bases). V lost 2 bases to trimming and J lost 7 bases, with 15 bases between them. This CDR3 has 15 residues. CDR1 and CDR2 from the germline V gene are SGHRS and YFSETQ. This CDR3 is CASSLRGGGGEKLFF. As DNA, the CDR3 is TGCGCCAGCAGCTTAAGAGGAGGGGGAGGTGAAAAACTGTTTTTT.

V usage is TRBV10-3 and J usage is TRBJ2-1; D is possibly TRBD1 (6 bases). Trimming cost V 6 bases and J 5 bases, with 8 bases left between them. CDR1 and CDR2 from the germline V gene are ENHRY and SYGVKD. The CDR3 runs to 12 residues. This CDR3 is CAIRGQDNEQFF. CDR3 nucleotide sequence: TGTGCCATCAGGGGACAAGACAATGAGCAGTTCTTC.